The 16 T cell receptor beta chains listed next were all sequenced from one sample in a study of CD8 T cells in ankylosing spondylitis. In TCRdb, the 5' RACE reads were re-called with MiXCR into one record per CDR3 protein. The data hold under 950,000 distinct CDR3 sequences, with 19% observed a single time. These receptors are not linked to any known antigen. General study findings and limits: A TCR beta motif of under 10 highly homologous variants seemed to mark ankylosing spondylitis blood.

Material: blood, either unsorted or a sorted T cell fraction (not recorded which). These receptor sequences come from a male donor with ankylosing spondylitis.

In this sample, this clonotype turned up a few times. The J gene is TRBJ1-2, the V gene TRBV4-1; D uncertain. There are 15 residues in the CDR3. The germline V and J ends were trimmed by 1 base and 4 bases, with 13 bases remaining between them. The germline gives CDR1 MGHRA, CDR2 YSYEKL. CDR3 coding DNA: TGCGCCAGCAGCCAAGGGAATCAGAATTTCTATGGCTACACCTTC. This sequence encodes CASSQGNQNFYGYTF.

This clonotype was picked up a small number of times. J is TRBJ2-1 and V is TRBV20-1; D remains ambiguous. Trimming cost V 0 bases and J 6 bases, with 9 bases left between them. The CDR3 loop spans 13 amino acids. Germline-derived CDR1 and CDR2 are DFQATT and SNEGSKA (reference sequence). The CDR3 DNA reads TGCAGTGCTAGAGATCTGGCCCCCAATGAGCAGTTCTTC. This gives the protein CSARDLAPNEQFF.

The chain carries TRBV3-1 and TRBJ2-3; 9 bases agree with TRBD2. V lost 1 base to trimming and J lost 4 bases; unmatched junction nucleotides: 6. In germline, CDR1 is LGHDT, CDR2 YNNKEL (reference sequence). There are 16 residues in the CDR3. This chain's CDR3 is CASSQGGTSLADTQYF. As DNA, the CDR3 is TGTGCCAGCAGCCAAGGGGGGACTAGCCTCGCAGATACGCAGTATTTT.

CDR3: CAIGPATLNYEQYF. Written as DNA, the CDR3 is TGTGCCATCGGCCCAGCGACCCTGAACTACGAGCAGTACTTC. The chain has TRBV5-6 and TRBJ2-7, with D unclear. The germline V and J ends were trimmed by 9 bases and 3 bases, with 19 bases remaining between them. Per the germline V gene, CDR1 is SGHDT and CDR2 is YYEEEE. This CDR3 spans 14 amino acids. Variable domain in full (rest from reference TRBV5-6 and TRBJ2-7): DAGVTQSPTHLIKTRGQQVTLRCSPKSGHDTVSWYQQALGQGPQFIFQYYEEEERQRGNFPDRFSGHQFPNYSSELNVNALLLGDSALYLCAIGPATLNYEQYFGPGTRLTVT.

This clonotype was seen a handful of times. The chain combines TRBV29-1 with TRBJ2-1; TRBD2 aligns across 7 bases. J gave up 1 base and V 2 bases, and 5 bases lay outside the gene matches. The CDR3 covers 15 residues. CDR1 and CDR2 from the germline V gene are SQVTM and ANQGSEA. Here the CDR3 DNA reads TGCAGCGTTGAACCGGGACTAAATTCCTACAATGAGCAGTTCTTC. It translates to CSVEPGLNSYNEQFF.

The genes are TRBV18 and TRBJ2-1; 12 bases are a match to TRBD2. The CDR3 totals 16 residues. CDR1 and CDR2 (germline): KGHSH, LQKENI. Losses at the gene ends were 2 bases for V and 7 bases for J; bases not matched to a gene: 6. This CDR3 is CASSPTASGRGNEQFF. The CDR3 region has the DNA TGTGCCAGCTCACCAACCGCTAGCGGGAGGGGGAATGAGCAGTTCTTC.

CDR3 region: CASSYPLAGGDTGELFF. The CDR3 nucleotides are TGTGCCAGCAGTTATCCTCTAGCGGGGGGAGACACCGGGGAGCTGTTTTTT. The chain uses TRBV6-5 and TRBJ2-2, with 11 nucleotides matching TRBD2. The CDR3 is 17 amino acids. The V segment lost 3 bases and the J segment 3 bases; nucleotides outside the gene matches: 6. Germline V gene lookup returns CDR1 MNHEY and CDR2 SVGAGI.

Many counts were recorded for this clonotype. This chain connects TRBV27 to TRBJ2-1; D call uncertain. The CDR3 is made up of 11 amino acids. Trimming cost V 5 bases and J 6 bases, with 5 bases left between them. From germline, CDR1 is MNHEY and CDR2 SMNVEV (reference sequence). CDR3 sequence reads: CASSSLNEQFF. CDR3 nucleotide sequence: TGTGCCAGCAGTAGTCTCAATGAGCAGTTCTTC.

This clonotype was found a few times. CDR3 loop: CASSQNPGNLMTEAFF. DNA of the CDR3: TGCGCCAGCAGCCAAAATCCAGGGAACCTAATGACTGAAGCTTTCTTT. This rearrangement joins TRBV4-1 to TRBJ1-1, with a tentative D call TRBD1 (5 bases). Deletions cut 2 bases from V and 5 bases from J, with 18 bases between. The CDR3 extends over 16 amino acids. Per the germline V gene, CDR1 is MGHRA and CDR2 is YSYEKL.

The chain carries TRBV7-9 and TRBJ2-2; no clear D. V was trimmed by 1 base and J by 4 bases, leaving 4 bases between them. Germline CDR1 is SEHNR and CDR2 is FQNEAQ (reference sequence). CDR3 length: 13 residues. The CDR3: CASSLGITGELFF. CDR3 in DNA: TGTGCCAGCAGCTTAGGTATCACCGGGGAGCTGTTTTTT.

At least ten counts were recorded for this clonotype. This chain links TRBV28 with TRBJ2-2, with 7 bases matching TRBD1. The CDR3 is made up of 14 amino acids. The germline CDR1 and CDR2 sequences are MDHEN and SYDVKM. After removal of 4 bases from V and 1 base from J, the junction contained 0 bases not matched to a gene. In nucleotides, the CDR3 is TGTGCCAGCAGTTCAGGGGGGAACACCGGGGAGCTGTTTTTT. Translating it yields CASSSGGNTGELFF.

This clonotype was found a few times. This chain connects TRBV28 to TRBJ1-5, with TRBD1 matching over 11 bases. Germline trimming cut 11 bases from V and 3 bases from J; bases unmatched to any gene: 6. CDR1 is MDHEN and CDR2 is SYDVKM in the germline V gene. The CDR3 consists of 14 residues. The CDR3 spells CAVGQGVYNQPQHF. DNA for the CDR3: TGTGCCGTGGGACAGGGGGTTTACAATCAGCCCCAGCATTTT.

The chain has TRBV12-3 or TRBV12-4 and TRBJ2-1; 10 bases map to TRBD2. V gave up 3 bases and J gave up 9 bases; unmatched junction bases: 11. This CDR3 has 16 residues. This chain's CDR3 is CASSFSGLALLGEQFF. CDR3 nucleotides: TGTGCCAGCAGTTTTTCGGGACTAGCGTTGTTGGGTGAGCAGTTCTTC.

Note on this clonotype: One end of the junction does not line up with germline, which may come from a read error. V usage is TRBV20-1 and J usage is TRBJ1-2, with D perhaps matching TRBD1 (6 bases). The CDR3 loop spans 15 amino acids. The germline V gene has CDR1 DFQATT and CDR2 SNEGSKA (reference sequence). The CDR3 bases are TGCAGTGCCAGAGGACAGTCCACTTACTTCTATGGCTACACCTTC. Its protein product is CSARGQSTYFYGYTF.

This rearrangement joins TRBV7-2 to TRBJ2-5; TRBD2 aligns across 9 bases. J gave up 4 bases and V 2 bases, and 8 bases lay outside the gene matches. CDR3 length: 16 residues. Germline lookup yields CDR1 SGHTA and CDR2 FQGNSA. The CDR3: CASSLRASGTVETQYF. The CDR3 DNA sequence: TGTGCCAGCAGCTTAAGGGCTAGCGGGACGGTAGAGACCCAGTACTTC.

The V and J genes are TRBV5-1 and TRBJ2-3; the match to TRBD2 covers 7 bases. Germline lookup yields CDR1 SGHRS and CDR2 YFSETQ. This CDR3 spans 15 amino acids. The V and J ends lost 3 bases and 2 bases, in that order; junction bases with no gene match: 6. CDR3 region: CASSSGLVLTDTQYF. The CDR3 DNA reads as TGCGCCAGCAGCTCCGGACTAGTACTCACAGATACGCAGTATTTT.